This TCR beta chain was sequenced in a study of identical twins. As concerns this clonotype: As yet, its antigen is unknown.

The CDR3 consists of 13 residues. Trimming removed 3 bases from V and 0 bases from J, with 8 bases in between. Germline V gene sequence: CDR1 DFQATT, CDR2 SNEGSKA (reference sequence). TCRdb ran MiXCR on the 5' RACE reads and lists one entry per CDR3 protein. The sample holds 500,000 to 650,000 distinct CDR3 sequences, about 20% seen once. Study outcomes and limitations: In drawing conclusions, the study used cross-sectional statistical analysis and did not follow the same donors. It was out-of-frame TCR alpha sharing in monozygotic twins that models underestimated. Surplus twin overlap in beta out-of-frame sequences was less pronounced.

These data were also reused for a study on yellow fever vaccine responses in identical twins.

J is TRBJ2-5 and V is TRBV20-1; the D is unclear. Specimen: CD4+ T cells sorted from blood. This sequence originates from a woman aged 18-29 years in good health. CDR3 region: CSASKANQETQYF. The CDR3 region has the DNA TGCAGTGCTAGTAAGGCAAACCAAGAGACCCAGTACTTC.